Below, 12 T cell receptor beta chains from the same sample are listed, as sequenced in a study of T cell responses to AZD1222 COVID-19 vaccine (dated by TCRdb to the early 2020s). The intended sense of this specimen's time point label: baseline before first vaccination. Libraries were built with the immunoSEQ multiplex PCR assay. TCRdb took over this immuneACCESS table, retaining in-frame rearrangements with V and J assigned. Such tables are incomplete; in checked studies, under half of the missing clones stem from an unresolved V gene, and the remainder is unexplained. This sample is represented by 110,000 to 150,000 clones; roughly 90% of them were singletons. 2.5% to 3.5% of the sample is taken by the ten largest. Sequenced here: peripheral blood, sampled on day 0 of AZD1222 vaccination. The receptors shown here come from an adult in good health.

This chain connects TRBV7-2 to TRBJ2-1, with 10 bases fitting TRBD2. Germline V lookup: CDR1 SGHTA, CDR2 FQGNSA. V lost 3 bases to trimming and J lost 7 bases; unmatched junction nucleotides: 3. The CDR3 has 14 residues. The CDR3 sequence is CASSLISGRNEQFF. For the CDR3, the DNA is TGTGCCAGCAGCTTGATTAGCGGGAGGAATGAGCAGTTCTTC. The whole variable domain, remainder taken from reference TRBV7-2 and TRBJ2-1, is GAGVSQSPSNKVTEKGKDVELRCDPISGHTALYWYRQSLGQGLEFLIYFQGNSAPDKSGLPSDRFSAERTGGSVSTLTIQRTQQEDSAVYLCASSLISGRNEQFFGPGTRLTVL.

This clone was seen only a few times. The chain is built from TRBV6-5 and TRBJ2-3, with D possibly TRBD1 on 6 matching bases. CDR1 is MNHEY and CDR2 is SVGAGI in the germline V gene. V dropped 6 bases and J dropped 1 base, with 14 bases sitting between them. The CDR3 contains 15 residues. The CDR3 nucleotides are TGTGCCAGCAGACCCAGGGGTTGGGGCACAGATACGCAGTATTTT. Protein product: CASRPRGWGTDTQYF.

This clone was observed a single time. The chain is built from TRBV6-4 and TRBJ2-5; a weak D match, TRBD1 (7 bases). Germline values: CDR1 MRHNA, CDR2 SNTAGT. This CDR3 is built from 13 residues. V was trimmed by 8 bases and J by 4 bases, leaving 14 bases between them. CDR3 coding DNA: TGTGCCAGCGGATCAGGGGGGAGAGAGACCCAGTACTTC. Translating gives CASGSGGRETQYF.

The chain combines TRBV7-2 with TRBJ1-1, with 7 nucleotides matching TRBD1. The V and J ends lost 1 base and 4 bases, in that order; junction bases with no gene match: 12. Germline V CDR1 and CDR2: SGHTA, FQGNSA. CDR3 length equals 17 residues. The CDR3 DNA reads TGTGCCAGCAGCTTAGACCCTACTAGAGGGGGCACCACTGAAGCTTTCTTT. It encodes CASSLDPTRGGTTEAFF.

The gene calls are TRBV10-3 and TRBJ1-3, with a possible D match to TRBD1 (5 bases). Trimming took 2 bases from V and 3 from J, leaving 11 bases between them. CDR3 length: 15 amino acids. The germline gives CDR1 ENHRY, CDR2 SYGVKD. The CDR3 sequence: CAISERQLIGNTIYF. Here the CDR3 DNA reads TGTGCCATCAGTGAGCGACAGCTTATTGGAAACACCATATATTTT.

The CDR3 loop reads CASSQEGAQGLYNEQFF. CDR3 DNA: TGTGCCAGCAGCCAAGAAGGAGCACAGGGCCTATACAATGAGCAGTTCTTC. The V and J genes are TRBV3-1 (or the pseudogene TRBV3-2) and TRBJ2-1, with D perhaps TRBD1 (6 bases). Trimming shortened V by 0 bases and J by 4 bases, and 16 bases separated the two germline ends. Germline V CDR1 and CDR2: LGHDT, YNNKEL (reference sequence). The CDR3 sequence is 17 residues long.

The chain links TRBV13 to TRBJ2-7; 10 bases fit TRBD1. This CDR3 has 18 amino acids. CDR1 is PRHDT, CDR2 FYEKMQ, per germline (reference sequence). J was trimmed by 0 bases and V by 5 bases; bases with no gene match: 13. The CDR3 bases are TGTGCCAGCAGCCATTCCGACAGGGGGCGATCATCCTCCTACGAGCAGTACTTC. The encoded protein is CASSHSDRGRSSSYEQYF.

This sequence joins TRBV19 and TRBJ1-1, with D maybe TRBD1 (6 bases). This CDR3 spans 13 amino acids. The V end lost 5 bases, the J end lost 6 bases, and 13 bases lay between the germline ends. The germline V gene encodes CDR1 LNHDA and CDR2 SQIVND (reference sequence). As DNA, the CDR3 is TGTGCCAGTAGTCCAACAGGGAATGCTGAAGCTTTCTTT. It yields the protein CASSPTGNAEAFF. Complete variable domain (other parts from reference TRBV19 and TRBJ1-1): DGGITQSPKYLFRKEGQNVTLSCEQNLNHDAMYWYRQDPGQGLRLIYYSQIVNDFQKGDIAEGYSVSREKKESFPLTVTSAQKNPTAFYLCASSPTGNAEAFFGQGTRLTVV.

The chain couples TRBV5-6 to TRBJ2-1; maybe TRBD2 (6 bases). V gave up 4 bases and J gave up 1 base, with 15 bases separating them. CDR1 SGHDT and CDR2 YYEEEE come from the germline V gene. This CDR3 has 16 residues. CDR3 protein: CASSPRWGVSYNEQFF. The CDR3 DNA reads TGTGCCAGCAGCCCCCGTTGGGGGGTGTCCTACAATGAGCAGTTCTTC.

This chain joins TRBV9 and TRBJ2-1; TRBD1 matches at 7 bases. V dropped 0 bases and J dropped 4; count of bases not matched to a gene: 4. The CDR3 extends over 15 amino acids. Germline V gene data show CDR1 as SGDLS and CDR2 as YYNGEE. DNA of the CDR3: TGTGCCAGCAGCGTAGGAGGGGGCTATTACAATGAGCAGTTCTTC. Translation gives CASSVGGGYYNEQFF.

This chain uses TRBV12-3 or TRBV12-4 with TRBJ2-2, with D possibly matching TRBD1 (6 bases). This CDR3 comprises 13 residues. Trimming left V 5 bases short and J 6 bases short, with 10 bases between. Here the CDR3 DNA reads TGTGCCAGCAGTCAACAGGGCCCCGGGGAGCTGTTTTTT. Translated: CASSQQGPGELFF.

CDR3 amino acids: CASTQGAGSPLHF. CDR3 bases: TGTGCCAGTACCCAGGGGGCGGGTTCACCCCTCCACTTT. The chain combines TRBV28 with TRBJ1-6, with 8 nucleotides matching TRBD1. With 9 bases clipped from V and 9 bases from J, the junction kept 7 bases outside the gene matches. From germline, CDR1 is MDHEN and CDR2 SYDVKM. The CDR3 has 13 amino acids.